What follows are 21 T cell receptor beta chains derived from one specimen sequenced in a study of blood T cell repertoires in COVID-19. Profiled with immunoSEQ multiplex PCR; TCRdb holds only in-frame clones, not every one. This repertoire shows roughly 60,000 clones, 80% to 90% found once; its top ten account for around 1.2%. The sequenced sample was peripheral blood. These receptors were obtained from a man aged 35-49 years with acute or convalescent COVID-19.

The CDR3 region is CASRLTGAILNSPLHF. CDR3 DNA sequence: TGTGCCAGCAGGTTGACAGGTGCTATTCTAAATTCACCCCTCCACTTT. The gene calls are TRBV27 and TRBJ1-6, with D perhaps matching TRBD1 (6 bases). Germline loops: CDR1 MNHEY, CDR2 SMNVEV (reference sequence). The CDR3 spans 16 residues. V was cut by 6 bases and J by 7 bases, with 19 bases left in between.

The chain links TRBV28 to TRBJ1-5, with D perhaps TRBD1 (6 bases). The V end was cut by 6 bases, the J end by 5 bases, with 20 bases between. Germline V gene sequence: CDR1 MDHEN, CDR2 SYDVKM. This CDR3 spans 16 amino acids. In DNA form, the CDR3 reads TGTGCCAGCAGGTCTCTCCCGGGACAAAGATATCAGCCCCAGCATTTT. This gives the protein CASRSLPGQRYQPQHF.

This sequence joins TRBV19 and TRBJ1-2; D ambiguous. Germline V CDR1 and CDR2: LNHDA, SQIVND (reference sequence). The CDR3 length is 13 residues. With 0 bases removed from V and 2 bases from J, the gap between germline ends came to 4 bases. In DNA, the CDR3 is TGTGCCAGTAGTATAGAGAGAAACTATGGCTACACCTTC. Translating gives CASSIERNYGYTF.

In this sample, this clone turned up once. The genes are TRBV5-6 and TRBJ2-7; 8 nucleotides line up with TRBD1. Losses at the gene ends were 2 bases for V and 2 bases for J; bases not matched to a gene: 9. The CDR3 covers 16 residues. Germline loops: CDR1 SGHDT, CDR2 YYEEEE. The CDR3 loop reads CASSFRRTGSTYEQYF. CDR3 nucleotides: TGTGCCAGCAGCTTTCGCAGGACAGGGTCTACCTACGAGCAGTACTTC. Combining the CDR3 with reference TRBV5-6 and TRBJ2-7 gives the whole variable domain DAGVTQSPTHLIKTRGQQVTLRCSPKSGHDTVSWYQQALGQGPQFIFQYYEEEERQRGNFPDRFSGHQFPNYSSELNVNALLLGDSALYLCASSFRRTGSTYEQYFGPGTRLTVT.

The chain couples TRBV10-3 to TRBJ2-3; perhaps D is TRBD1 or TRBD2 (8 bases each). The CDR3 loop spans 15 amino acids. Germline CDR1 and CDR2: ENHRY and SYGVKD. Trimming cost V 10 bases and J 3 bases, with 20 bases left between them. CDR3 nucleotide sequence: TGTGCCACCAGGGACAGGACTAGCCAAACAGATACGCAGTATTTT. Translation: CATRDRTSQTDTQYF.

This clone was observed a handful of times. The CDR3 sequence: CASSQFRGRDTQYF. The CDR3 DNA reads as TGTGCCAGCAGCCAGTTCCGGGGTAGGGATACGCAGTATTTT. The chain combines TRBV27 with TRBJ2-3; possibly TRBD2 for D (5 bases). From germline, CDR1 is MNHEY and CDR2 SMNVEV (reference sequence). V lost 6 bases, J lost 6 bases, and 16 bases lay in between. There are 14 residues in the CDR3.

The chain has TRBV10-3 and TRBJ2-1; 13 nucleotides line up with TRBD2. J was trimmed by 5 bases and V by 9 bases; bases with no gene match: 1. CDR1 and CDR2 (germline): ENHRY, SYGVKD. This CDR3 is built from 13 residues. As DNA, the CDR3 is TGTGCCATAGGACTAGCGGGGGACAATGAGCAGTTCTTC. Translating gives CAIGLAGDNEQFF.

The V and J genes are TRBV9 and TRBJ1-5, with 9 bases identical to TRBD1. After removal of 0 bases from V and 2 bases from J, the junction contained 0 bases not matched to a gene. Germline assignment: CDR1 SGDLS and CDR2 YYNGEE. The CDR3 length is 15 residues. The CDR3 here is CASSVGDRGNQPQHF. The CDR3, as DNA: TGTGCCAGCAGCGTAGGGGACAGGGGCAATCAGCCCCAGCATTTT.

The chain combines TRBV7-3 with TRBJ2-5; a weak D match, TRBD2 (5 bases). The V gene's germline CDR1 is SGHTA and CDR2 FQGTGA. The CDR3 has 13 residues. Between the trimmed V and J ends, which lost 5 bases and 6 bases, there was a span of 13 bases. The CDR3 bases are TGTGCCAGCAGCCCCCTGGGCGGGCAGACCCAGTACTTC. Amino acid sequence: CASSPLGGQTQYF.

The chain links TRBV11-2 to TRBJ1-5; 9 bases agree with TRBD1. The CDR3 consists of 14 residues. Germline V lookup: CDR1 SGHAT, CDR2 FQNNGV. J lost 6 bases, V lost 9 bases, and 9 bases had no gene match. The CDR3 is CASRGQGFSQPQHF. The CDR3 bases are TGTGCCAGTCGTGGACAGGGGTTTTCTCAGCCCCAGCATTTT.

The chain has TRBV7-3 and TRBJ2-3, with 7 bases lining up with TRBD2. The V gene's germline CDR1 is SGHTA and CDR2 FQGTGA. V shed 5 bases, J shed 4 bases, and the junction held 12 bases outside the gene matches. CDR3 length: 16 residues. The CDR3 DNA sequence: TGTGCCAGCAGCCTCTCTCAAGGGGCGGGGGCAGATACGCAGTATTTT. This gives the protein CASSLSQGAGADTQYF.

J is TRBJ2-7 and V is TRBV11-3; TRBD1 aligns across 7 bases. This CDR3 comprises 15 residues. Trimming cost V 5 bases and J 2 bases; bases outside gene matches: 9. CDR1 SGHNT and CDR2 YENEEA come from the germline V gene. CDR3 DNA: TGTGCCAGCAGCACGCGACAGGGTTCTACCTACGAGCAGTACTTC. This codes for CASSTRQGSTYEQYF. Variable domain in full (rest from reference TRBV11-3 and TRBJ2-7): EAGVVQSPRYKIIEKKQPVAFWCNPISGHNTLYWYLQNLGQGPELLIRYENEEAVDDSQLPKDRFSAERLKGVDSTLKIQPAELGDSAVYLCASSTRQGSTYEQYFGPGTRLTVT.

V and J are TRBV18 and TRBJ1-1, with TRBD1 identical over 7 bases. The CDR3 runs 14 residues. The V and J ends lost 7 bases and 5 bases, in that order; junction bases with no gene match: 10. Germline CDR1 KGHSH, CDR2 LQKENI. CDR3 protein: CASLRGQGGTEAFF. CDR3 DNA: TGTGCCAGCTTACGCGGTCAGGGGGGTACTGAAGCTTTCTTT.

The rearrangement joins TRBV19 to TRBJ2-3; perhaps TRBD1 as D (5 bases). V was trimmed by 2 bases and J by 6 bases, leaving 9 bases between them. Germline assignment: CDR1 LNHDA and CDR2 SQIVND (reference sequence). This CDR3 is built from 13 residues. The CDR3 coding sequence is TGTGCCAGTAGTATAAGGGGATCCGATACGCAGTATTTT. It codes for CASSIRGSDTQYF.

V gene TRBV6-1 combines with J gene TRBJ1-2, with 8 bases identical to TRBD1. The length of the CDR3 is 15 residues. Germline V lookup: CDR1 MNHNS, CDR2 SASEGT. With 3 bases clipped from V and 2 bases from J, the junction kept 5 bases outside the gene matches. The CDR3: CASSEPQGENYGYTF. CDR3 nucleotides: TGTGCCAGCAGTGAGCCACAGGGGGAAAACTATGGCTACACCTTC.

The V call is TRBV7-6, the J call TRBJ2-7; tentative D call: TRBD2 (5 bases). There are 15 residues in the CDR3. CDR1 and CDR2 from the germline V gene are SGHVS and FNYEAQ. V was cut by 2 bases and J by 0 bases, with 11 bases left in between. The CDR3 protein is CASSLRSGSSYEQYF. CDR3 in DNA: TGTGCCAGCAGCTTAAGGTCGGGGAGCTCCTACGAGCAGTACTTC. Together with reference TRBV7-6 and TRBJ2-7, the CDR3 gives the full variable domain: GAGVSQSPRYKVTKRGQDVALRCDPISGHVSLYWYRQALGQGPEFLTYFNYEAQQDKSGLPNDRFSAERPEGSISTLTIQRTEQRDSAMYRCASSLRSGSSYEQYFGPGTRLTVT.

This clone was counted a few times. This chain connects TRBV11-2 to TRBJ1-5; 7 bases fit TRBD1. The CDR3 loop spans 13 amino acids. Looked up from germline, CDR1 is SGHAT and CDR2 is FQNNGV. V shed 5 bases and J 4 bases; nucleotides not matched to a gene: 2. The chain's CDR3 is CASSTQGNQPQHF. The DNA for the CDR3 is TGTGCCAGCAGCACACAGGGGAATCAGCCCCAGCATTTT.

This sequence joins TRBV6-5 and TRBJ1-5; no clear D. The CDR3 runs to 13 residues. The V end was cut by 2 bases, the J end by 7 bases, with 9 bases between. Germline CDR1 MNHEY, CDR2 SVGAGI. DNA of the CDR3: TGTGCCAGCAGTTACGTCGGAGGGCAGCCCCAGCATTTT. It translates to CASSYVGGQPQHF.

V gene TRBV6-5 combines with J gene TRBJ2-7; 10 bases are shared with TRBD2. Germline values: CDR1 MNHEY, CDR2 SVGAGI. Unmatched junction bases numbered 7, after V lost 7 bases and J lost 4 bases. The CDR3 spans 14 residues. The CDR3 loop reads CASTQAGGLYEQYF. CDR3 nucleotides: TGTGCCAGCACCCAAGCGGGGGGGCTTTACGAGCAGTACTTC.

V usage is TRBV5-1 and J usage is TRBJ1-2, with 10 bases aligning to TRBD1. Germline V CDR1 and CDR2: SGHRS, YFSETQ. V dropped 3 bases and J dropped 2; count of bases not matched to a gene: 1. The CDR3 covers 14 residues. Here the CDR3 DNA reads TGCGCCAGCAGCTCGGGACAGGGGAACTATGGCTACACCTTC. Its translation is CASSSGQGNYGYTF.

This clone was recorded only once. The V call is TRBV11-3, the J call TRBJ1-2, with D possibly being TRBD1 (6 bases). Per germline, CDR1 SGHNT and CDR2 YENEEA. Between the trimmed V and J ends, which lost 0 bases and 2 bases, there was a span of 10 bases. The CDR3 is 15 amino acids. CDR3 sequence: CASSLETGSNYGYTF. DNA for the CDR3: TGTGCCAGCAGCTTAGAGACAGGATCCAACTATGGCTACACCTTC. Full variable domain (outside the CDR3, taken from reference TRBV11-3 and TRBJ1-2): EAGVVQSPRYKIIEKKQPVAFWCNPISGHNTLYWYLQNLGQGPELLIRYENEEAVDDSQLPKDRFSAERLKGVDSTLKIQPAELGDSAVYLCASSLETGSNYGYTFGSGTRLTVV.